The 2 T cell receptor beta chains presented below share a single source sample, sequenced in a study of cytomegalovirus exposure and HLA in healthy donors. This PCR relied on a set of 60 Vbeta primers and 13 Jbeta primers. Data came from immunoSEQ multiplex PCR; TCRdb stores just in-frame clones and leaves some out. The table has around 300,000 clones, under 80% seen once; the top ten hold approximately 2.1%. The sample taken for sequencing was PBMCs. Receptors were obtained from a female donor in good health and CMV-seronegative.

This clone was found a few times. In DNA form, the CDR3 reads TGCGCCAGCAGTGAGTGGGGCGTCTCTGGAAACACCATATATTTT. Translation gives CASSEWGVSGNTIYF. The chain couples TRBV10-2 to TRBJ1-3; D possibly corresponds to TRBD1 (5 bases). The CDR3 has 15 residues. Trimming took off 1 base at V and 0 bases at J, with 7 bases between the two ends. The germline CDR1 and CDR2 sequences are WSHSY and SAAADI.

This clone was counted only a few times. The chain joins TRBV25-1 to TRBJ1-1; the D is unclear. Germline V gene lookup returns CDR1 MGHDK and CDR2 SYGVNS. The CDR3 spans 12 residues. Trimming left V 5 bases short and J 2 bases short, with 6 bases between. The CDR3 is CASSIENTEAFF. In nucleotides, the CDR3 is TGTGCCAGCAGTATAGAAAACACTGAAGCTTTCTTT.